Following are 5 T cell receptor beta chains from one sample sequenced in a study of long-term antiretroviral therapy in people with HIV. Version v3.0 of the immunoSEQ assay was performed at survey level. The protocol was immunoSEQ multiplex PCR, while the TCRdb copy is restricted to in-frame clones and leaves out a portion. The sample has about 26,000 clones; around 79% are singletons. Sample: unsorted PBMCs, taken 1.1 years before starting antiretroviral therapy. These receptors all stem from a young woman with HIV.

Only a few counts were recorded for this clone. Other DNA variants within this sample encode the same CDR3. This chain uses TRBV27 with TRBJ1-5, with TRBD1 matching 9 bases. The CDR3 sequence is 15 residues long. Losses at the gene ends were 3 bases for V and 7 bases for J; bases not matched to a gene: 7. CDR1 is MNHEY and CDR2 is SMNVEV in the germline V gene (reference sequence). The CDR3: CASSFLGQGSQPQHF. The CDR3 region has the DNA TGTGCCAGCAGTTTTTTAGGACAGGGGTCCCAGCCCCAGCATTTT.

This clone has only one observation. The V gene is TRBV7-3, the J gene TRBJ1-6; 12 positions match TRBD1. This CDR3 region has 15 residues. The germline V gene encodes CDR1 SGHTA and CDR2 FQGTGA. With 4 bases clipped from V and 11 bases from J, the junction kept 6 bases outside the gene matches. DNA of the CDR3: TGTGCCAGCAGCTCGGGACAGGGGGCGATCGCACCCCTCCACTTT. It codes for CASSSGQGAIAPLHF.

V is TRBV5-1 and J is TRBJ1-4; TRBD1 agrees at 7 bases. CDR3 length: 16 residues. With 0 bases clipped from V and 7 bases from J, the junction kept 9 bases outside the gene matches. Germline values: CDR1 SGHRS, CDR2 YFSETQ. The CDR3 nucleotides are TGCGCCAGCAGCTTGGGCTCAACAGGGGTAGGTGAAAAACTGTTTTTT. It yields the protein CASSLGSTGVGEKLFF.

The rearrangement uses TRBV14 and TRBJ1-1; 7 bases line up with TRBD1. The J segment lost 2 bases and the V segment lost 6 bases, leaving 6 bases of the junction unmatched. The CDR3 spans 14 residues. The germline gives CDR1 SGHDN, CDR2 FVKESK. CDR3 protein: CASRLTGRNTEAFF. The CDR3 DNA reads TGTGCCAGCAGGTTGACAGGGAGAAACACTGAAGCTTTCTTT. The variable domain in full, with the rest retrieved from reference TRBV14 and TRBJ1-1, is EAGVTQFPSHSVIEKGQTVTLRCDPISGHDNLYWYRRVMGKEIKFLLHFVKESKQDESGMPNNRFLAERTGGTYSTLKVQPAELEDSGVYFCASRLTGRNTEAFFGQGTRLTVV.

On this clone: This specimen includes other DNA sequences encoding the same CDR3. The V gene is TRBV4-1, the J gene TRBJ1-2; D remains unclear. Trimming took 2 bases from V and 2 from J, leaving 0 bases between them. Germline CDR1 is MGHRA and CDR2 is YSYEKL. This CDR3 contains 11 residues. The CDR3 spells CASSQNYGYTF. CDR3 bases: TGCGCCAGCAGCCAAAACTATGGCTACACCTTC.